This TCR beta chain derives from a study of T-cell reconstitution after alpha-beta-depleted transplantation in children (dated by TCRdb to the mid-2010s). For the study in its entirety: The study quantitatively tracked T-cell immune reconstitution after TCRalphabeta/CD19-depleted allogeneic hematopoietic cell transplantation in children using TCR repertoire profiling.

Preparation of the library involved PCR. The sequencing machine was an Illumina HiSeq 2500. TCR libraries were prepared with molecular barcoding, using unique molecular identifiers to normalize TCRbeta repertoire quantification. TCRdb itself trimmed the public reads at Q25 with fastp, ran MiXCR and retained productive beta chains. Identical CDR3 protein sequences are pooled into one entry, listed with their most common genes and DNA. This sample has 90,000 to 100,000 distinct CDR3 sequences in its table, and about 22% of those were observed once. Jointly, the top ten make up about a fifth of the sample. Regarding this clonotype: This clone's antigen is unknown. No clone much larger than this one lies a single base away; base qualities are absent.

The sample's treatment or condition, from its label and the paper: allogeneic hematopoietic cell transplantation with graft depleted of TCRalphabeta T cells and CD19 B cells. The transplant recipients were children given TCRalphabeta/CD19-depleted allogeneic hematopoietic cell grafts. General findings and caveats noted by the study authors: Over subsequent months, a decline in hyperexpanded clone frequencies was noted, and after one year, T-cell counts and TCRbeta diversity were mostly ascribed to newly produced T cells. In some patients, the high TCRbeta diversity seen at day 60 was put down to recipient T cells and intrathymic progenitors that had survived conditioning. The apparently early recovery of alphabetaT-cell counts about two months after transplant reportedly depended on only several hundred rapidly expanded clones that came from non-depleted graft cells.

Sequenced material: PBMCs, taken before TCRalphabeta/CD19-depleted stem cell transplant. The sequence was obtained from a boy between 2 and 15 years old with acute lymphoblastic leukemia, due to receive a stem cell transplant.

The CDR3 corresponds to CATSRDYGDTGELFF. The nucleotides are TGTGCCACCAGCAGAGATTATGGGGACACCGGGGAGCTGTTTTTT. The chain is assembled from TRBV15 and TRBJ2-2, with no reliable assignment of the D segment. V is reduced by 0 bases and J by 3 bases, leaving a spacing of 8 bases between them. The germline V gene (reference sequence) gives CDR1 as LNHNV and CDR2 as YYDKDF. The CDR3 measures 15 amino acids from cysteine to phenylalanine. Only CDR3 DNA is held: 45 bases, read in frame from base 1.